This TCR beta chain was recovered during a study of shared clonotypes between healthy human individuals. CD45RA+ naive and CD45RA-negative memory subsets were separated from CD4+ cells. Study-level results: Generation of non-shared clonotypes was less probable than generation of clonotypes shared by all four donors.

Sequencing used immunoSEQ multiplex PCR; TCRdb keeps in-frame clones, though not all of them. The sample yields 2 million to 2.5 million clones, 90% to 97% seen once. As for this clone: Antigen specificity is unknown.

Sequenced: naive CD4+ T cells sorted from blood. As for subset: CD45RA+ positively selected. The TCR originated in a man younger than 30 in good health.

For the CDR3, the DNA is TGTGCCAGCAGTTCAGCGGACAGGGGGAAGTTCTTC. Amino acid sequence: CASSSADRGKFF. V usage is TRBV28 and J usage is TRBJ2-1; 10 bases agree with TRBD1. Trimming at V came to 4 bases and at J to 14 bases, leaving 5 bases not matched to a gene. CDR1 MDHEN and CDR2 SYDVKM come from the germline V gene. CDR3 length equals 12 residues.